This T cell receptor (beta chain) was recorded in a study of T cells in localized non-small cell lung cancer. The CDR3 length is 16 residues. V shed 5 bases, J shed 4 bases, and the junction held 12 bases outside the gene matches. Germline CDR1 reads SGDLS; CDR2 reads YYNGEE. TCRdb's table, derived via immunoSEQ multiplex PCR, lists solely in-frame clones and lacks some. The sample contains over 20,000 clones, about 85% of which appear only once. The sequenced sample was peripheral blood, obtained before any cancer treatment. The receptor was isolated from a man aged 40-75 years with stage III squamous cell lung carcinoma. This rearrangement joins TRBV9 to TRBJ2-1, with 7 bases lining up with TRBD1. The CDR3 DNA reads as TGTGCCAGCAGTAACAAGGGGGCATACGGATACAATGAGCAGTTCTTC. Translated: CASSNKGAYGYNEQFF.